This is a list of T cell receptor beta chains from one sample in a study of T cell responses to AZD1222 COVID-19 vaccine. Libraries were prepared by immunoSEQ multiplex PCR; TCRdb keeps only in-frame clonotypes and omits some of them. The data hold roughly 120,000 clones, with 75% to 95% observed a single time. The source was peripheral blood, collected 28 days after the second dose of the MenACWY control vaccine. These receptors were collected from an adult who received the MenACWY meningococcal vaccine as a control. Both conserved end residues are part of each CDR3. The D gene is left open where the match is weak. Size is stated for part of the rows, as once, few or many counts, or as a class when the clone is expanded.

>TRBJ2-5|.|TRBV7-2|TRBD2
TGTGCCAGCAGCTCCAAGAGCGGGAGGGCCCTGGAGACCCAGTACTTC
CASSSKSGRALETQYF
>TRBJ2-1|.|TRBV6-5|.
TGTGCCAGCAGTCGGGGTGGGCAGAATGAGCAGTTCTTC
CASSRGGQNEQFF
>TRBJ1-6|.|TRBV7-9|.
TGTGCCAGCAGCTCATCCGGGACCGGGAATAATTCACCCCTCCACTTT
CASSSSGTGNNSPLHF
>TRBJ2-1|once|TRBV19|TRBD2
TGTGCCAGTGGCCGAACGATTAGCGGGAGGACCGGGGAGCAGTTCTTC
CASGRTISGRTGEQFF
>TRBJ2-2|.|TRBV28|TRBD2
TGTGCCAGCAGCCCTGCGGGACTAGACGAGTCGGACACCGGGGAGCTGTTTTTT
CASSPAGLDESDTGELFF
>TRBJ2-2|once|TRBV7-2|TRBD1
TGTGCCAGCAGCTTAGCGATACCGGGACAGGCCACCGGGGAGCTGTTTTTT
CASSLAIPGQATGELFF
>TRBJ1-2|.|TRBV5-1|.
TGCGCCAGCAGCTTAGGGACGGAAGCTAACTATGGCTACACCTTC
CASSLGTEANYGYTF
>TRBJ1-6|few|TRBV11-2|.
TGTGCCAGCAGGGACTGGGTGATAAATTCACCCCTCCACTTT
CASRDWVINSPLHF
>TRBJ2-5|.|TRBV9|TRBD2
TGTGCCAGCAGTCCTAGCGGGAGAAGAGAGACCCAGTACTTC
CASSPSGRRETQYF
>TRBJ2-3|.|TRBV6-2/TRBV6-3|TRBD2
TGTGCCAGCAGTTACGCGGGACTAGCGGGGCCCCCGCAGTATTTT
CASSYAGLAGPPQYF
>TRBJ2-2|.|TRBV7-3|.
TGTGCCAGCAGTCGAGGTGCCGGGGAGCTGTTTTTT
CASSRGAGELFF
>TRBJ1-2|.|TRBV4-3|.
TGCGCCAGCAGCCAAGATCGGGGGGGCGAGCACTATGGCTACACCTTC
CASSQDRGGEHYGYTF
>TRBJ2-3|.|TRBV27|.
TGTGCCAGCAGTCCAGCGGCAGATACGCAGTATTTT
CASSPAADTQYF
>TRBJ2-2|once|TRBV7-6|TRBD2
TGTGCCAGCAGCTTGTGGACTAGCGGGGGGTTGAACACCGGGGAGCTGTTTTTT
CASSLWTSGGLNTGELFF
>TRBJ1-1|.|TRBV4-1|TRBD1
TGCGCCAGCAGCCAAGATGGGGGACAGCAACCCTGGAACACTGAAGCTTTCTTT
CASSQDGGQQPWNTEAFF
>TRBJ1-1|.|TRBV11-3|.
TGTGCCAGCAGCTTGCGTGGGTCCATGAACACTGAAGCTTTCTTT
CASSLRGSMNTEAFF
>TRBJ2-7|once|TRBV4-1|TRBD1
TGCGCCAGCAGCCAAGATCAGGGACAGGGTTACGAGCAGTACTTC
CASSQDQGQGYEQYF
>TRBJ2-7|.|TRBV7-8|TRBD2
TGTGCCAGCAGTCCGGGACTAGGAGACTACGAGCAGTACTTC
CASSPGLGDYEQYF
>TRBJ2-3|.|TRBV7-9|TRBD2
TGTGCCAGCAGCGGACTAATAGCGGGAGTATCTGATACGCAGTATTTT
CASSGLIAGVSDTQYF
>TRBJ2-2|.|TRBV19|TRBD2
TGTGCCAGTAGTTCGCCGGGGGGCACCGGGGAGCTGTTTTTT
CASSSPGGTGELFF
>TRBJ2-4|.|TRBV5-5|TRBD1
TGTGCCAGCAGCCGTGTCCAGGGCCAGGGGGACATTCAGTACTTC
CASSRVQGQGDIQYF
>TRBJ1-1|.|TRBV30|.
TGTGCCTGGAGTTGGCGGGGCACTGAAGCTTTCTTT
CAWSWRGTEAFF
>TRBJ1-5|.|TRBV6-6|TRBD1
TGTGCCAGCAGTTACACCTGGACAGGGAATCAGCCCCAGCATTTT
CASSYTWTGNQPQHF
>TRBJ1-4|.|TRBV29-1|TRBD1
TGCAGCGCGGGACAGGGTAATGAAAAACTGTTTTTT
CSAGQGNEKLFF
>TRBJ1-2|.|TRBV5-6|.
TGTGCCAGCAGCTTGGCAGGGGCGGAGGGCTACACCTTC
CASSLAGAEGYTF
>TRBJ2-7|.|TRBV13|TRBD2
TGTGCCAGCACCTTAGGACTAGCGGGCGACTACGAGCAGTACTTC
CASTLGLAGDYEQYF
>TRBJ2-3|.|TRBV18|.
TGTGCCAGCTCACCACTACCCAGTAACACAGATACGCAGTATTTT
CASSPLPSNTDTQYF
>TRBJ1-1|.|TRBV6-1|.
TGTGCCAGCAGTGAAGCCCTTATCACTGAAGCTTTCTTT
CASSEALITEAFF
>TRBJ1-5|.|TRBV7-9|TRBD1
TGTGCCAGCAGCTTAGCAGGGGGCGCAGGGGAACGCCATTTT
CASSLAGGAGERHF
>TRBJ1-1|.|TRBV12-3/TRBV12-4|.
TGTGCCAGCAGCCAATCAGTCCAACTTGAAGCTTTCTTT
CASSQSVQLEAFF
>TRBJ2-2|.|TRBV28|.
TGTGCCAGCAATAGAGGCGGGGCACGAGGCGGGGAGCTGTTTTTT
CASNRGGARGGELFF
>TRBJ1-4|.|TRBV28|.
TGTGCCAGCAGTTTATTGGCAGAAAATGAAAAACTGTTTTTT
CASSLLAENEKLFF
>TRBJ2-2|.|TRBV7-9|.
TGTGCCAGCAGCTGGGATCTCACCGGGGAGCTGTTTTTT
CASSWDLTGELFF
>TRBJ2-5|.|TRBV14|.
TGTGCCAGCAGCCAAGTGTCCGAGGGGGAGACCCAGTACTTC
CASSQVSEGETQYF
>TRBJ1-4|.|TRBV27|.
TGTGCCAGCAGCCTCTCCGGGGGGTGGGAAAAACTGTTTTTT
CASSLSGGWEKLFF
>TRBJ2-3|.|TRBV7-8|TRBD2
TGTGCCAGCAGCTTAGGAGCGGGGTCCCCAGATACGCAGTATTTT
CASSLGAGSPDTQYF
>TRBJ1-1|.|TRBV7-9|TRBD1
TGTGCCAGCAGCTTAGAGGGACAGGGCTACACTGAAGCTTTCTTT
CASSLEGQGYTEAFF
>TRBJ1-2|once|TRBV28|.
TGTGCCAGCAGCCCACCTGGACAGAACTATGGCTACACCTTC
CASSPPGQNYGYTF
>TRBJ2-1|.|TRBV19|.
TGTGCCAGTAGTATTGAGGGGTCCCTTGAGCAGTTCTTC
CASSIEGSLEQFF
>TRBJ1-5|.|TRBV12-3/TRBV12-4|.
TGTGCCAGCAGTACGTCTAGCAATCAGCCCCAGCATTTT
CASSTSSNQPQHF
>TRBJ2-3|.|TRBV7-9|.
TGTGCCAGCAGGGCGGAGGGGACAGATACGCAGTATTTT
CASRAEGTDTQYF
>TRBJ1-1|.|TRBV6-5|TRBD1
TGTGCCACCGAGGACAGGGGGGTCACTGAAGCTTTCTTT
CATEDRGVTEAFF
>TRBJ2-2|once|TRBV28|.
TGTGCCAGCAGCACTCCTGGACAGTTCTCCACCGGGGAGCTGTTTTTT
CASSTPGQFSTGELFF
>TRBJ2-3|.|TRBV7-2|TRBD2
TGTGCCAGCAGCACGCGACTAGCGGGGGGCACAGATACGCAGTATTTT
CASSTRLAGGTDTQYF
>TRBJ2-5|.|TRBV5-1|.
TGCGCCAGCAGCCCCCGGGACGGGCAAGAGACCCAGTACTTC
CASSPRDGQETQYF
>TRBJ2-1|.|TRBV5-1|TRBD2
TGCGCCAGCAGCCCAGGGACTAGCGGGAGTACACGAAATGAGCAGTTCTTC
CASSPGTSGSTRNEQFF
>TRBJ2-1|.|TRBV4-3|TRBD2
TGCGCCAGCAGCCAAGATATTCCACTAGCGGGGGGTTACAATGAGCAGTTCTTC
CASSQDIPLAGGYNEQFF
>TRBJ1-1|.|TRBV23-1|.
TGCGCCAGCAGTCAATCGGCGGGGGACCGAGGAGGCACTGAAGCTTTCTTT
CASSQSAGDRGGTEAFF
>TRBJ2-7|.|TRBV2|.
TGTGCCAGCAGAGTCCGGGACAAGGTCTACGAGCAGTACTTC
CASRVRDKVYEQYF
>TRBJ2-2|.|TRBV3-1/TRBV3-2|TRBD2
TGTGCCAGCAGTCACGTTAGCGGGGGGACCGCGAACACCGGGGAGCTGTTTTTT
CASSHVSGGTANTGELFF
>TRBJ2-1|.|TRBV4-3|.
TGCGCCAGCAGCCAAGAACGTCTAGGCTACAATGAGCAGTTCTTC
CASSQERLGYNEQFF
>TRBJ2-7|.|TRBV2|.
TGTGCCAGCAGTACCGGACAACCCTACGAGCAGTACTTC
CASSTGQPYEQYF
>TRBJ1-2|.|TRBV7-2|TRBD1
TGTGCCAGCAGGCCGACAGGGTCCCTCGGCTACACCTTC
CASRPTGSLGYTF
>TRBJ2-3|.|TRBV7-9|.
TGTGCCAGCAGCTTCTACTTAACAGAAAACACAGATACGCAGTATTTT
CASSFYLTENTDTQYF
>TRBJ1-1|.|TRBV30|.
TGTGCCTGGAGTGTAAGACAGAACGCTGAAGCTTTCTTT
CAWSVRQNAEAFF
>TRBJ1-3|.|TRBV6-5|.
TGTGCCACACGGATCGGGGAAACTGGAAACACCATATATTTT
CATRIGETGNTIYF